This note documents a single TCR beta chain sequence. Its recognized antigen is unknown. Nothing much larger sits one base from this clone, and base qualities are not available. Cells in the mixed lymphocyte reaction were cultured together at 37 degrees C for under seven days. Responder PBMCs were labelled with CFSE, stimulator PBMCs were labelled with Violet Dye, and the two were mixed at a 1:1 ratio. Sorted unstimulated T cells and proliferating T cells recovered from mixed lymphocyte reactions were subjected to TCRbeta CDR3 sequencing. Fresh whole blood from approximately ten HLA-typed healthy donors was used to isolate PBMCs. After the mixed lymphocyte reaction, proliferating CFSE-low responder T cells were FACS-sorted for TCR sequencing. Preparation of the library involved the immunoSEQ multiplex PCR assay. Some 1.1 x 10^5 TCR templates per sample were assayed on the deep sequencing platform. Genomic DNA extracted from sorted T cells was used for TCRbeta CDR3 sequencing. Per the source publication's procedure: Clonal analysis of TCRbeta CDR3 data was done in the R programming language. Unstimulated samples were compared with post-reaction CFSE-low samples to define alloreactive CD4+ and CD8+ clones. By matching sequences to the repertoires of sorted unstimulated Treg and non-Treg cells, each alloreactive CD4+ clone was assigned a regulatory or non-regulatory origin. Sourced from immuneACCESS, this table was stored by TCRdb with only in-frame sequences that have V and J called. A share of the clones is absent; for the studies checked, an unresolved V gene accounts for under half, and the remainder has no known explanation. V and J calls and clone size come straight from that table; D and trimming were deduced from the DNA. The table for this sample lists about 10,000 clones; about 45% of them were counted only once. 22% of the sample comes from the top ten.

This entry is derived from a study of siplizumab effects on memory and regulatory T cells (dated 2019 in TCRdb). About the investigation overall: Paired mixed lymphocyte reactions were run with siplizumab at 1 ug/mL and without drug, across 8 or 9 responder-stimulator pairs. The study examined how the anti-CD2 antibody siplizumab affects alloreactive T-cell subsets in allogeneic mixed lymphocyte reactions built from human PBMCs.

Broad study findings and their caveats: Whether proliferating Tregs from siplizumab cultures actually had suppressive function was not functionally confirmed. Compared with memory T cells, unstimulated naive T cells appeared more diverse, and naive cells seemed to make a substantial contribution to the alloresponse. Of the alloreactive CD4+ clones that could be mapped, the Treg-derived share averaged about 67% with siplizumab compared with about 25% in control reactions. Because sequences below about 10^-5 frequency were poorly captured, only a minor fraction of alloreactive clones could be mapped to unstimulated subsets. The cumulative frequency of alloreactive sequences that could be traced back to unstimulated CD4+ memory T cells was significantly reduced by siplizumab. For roughly 75-97% of proliferating CD4+ or CD8+ clones, no naive or memory phenotype could be assigned.

The CDR3 runs 15 residues from the cysteine to the phenylalanine. Only the CDR3 portion is preserved as DNA: 45 bases, with reading frame beginning at the first base. CDR1 is given as LNHNV and CDR2 as YYDKDF, both from the germline V gene (reference sequence). V sheds 1 base and J sheds 5 bases, leaving 14 bases between their ends. The sequence joins TRBV15 to TRBJ1-2; a tentative D call is TRBD1 (5 bases match). The specimen was CFSE-low (dividing) CD4+ T cells sorted from an allogeneic mixed lymphocyte reaction. The source of this sequence is a human donor in good health; the cells came from an allogeneic mixed lymphocyte reaction. The CDR3 protein: CATSRGVRGGYGYTF. The nucleotide sequence reads as follows: TGTGCCACCAGCAGAGGCGTCCGCGGGGGTTATGGCTACACCTTC.